This TCR beta chain comes out of a study of blood T cells in healthy people across ages (dated by TCRdb to the mid-2010s). Some background on the complete study: In model experiments, template switching captured roughly one uniquely barcoded TCR beta cDNA molecule for every two T cells. For two donors (one aged 18 to 30 and one aged 80 or older), the study analyzed two additional independent replicas of 1 million unique cDNA reads from the same blood draw. The donors were split into four age groups: young (average around 15 years), middle-aged (more than 35), aged (approximately 59) and long-lived (approximately 80). Age-related changes in TCR beta repertoire diversity were measured in the study by deep sequencing normalized with unique cDNA molecular identifiers. Donors of different ages were randomly distributed across sequencing lanes to avoid experimental bias.

Results and caveats for the whole study, not just this receptor: A strong correlation was found between observed TCR beta diversity and the percentage of naive T cells measured by flow cytometry. The CMV infection status of donors was not known, potentially confounding age-related changes in expanded clonotypes. Observed TCR beta diversity per million T cells fell roughly linearly with age, and a significant reduction was already apparent by age about 38. Estimates of total diversity from one million sequenced T cells were regarded as lower bounds and underestimates. Compared with the aged group, the long-lived group had more naive CD4+ T cells, fewer expanded clones and increased TCR diversity, suggesting age selection. Bulk unsorted PBMC profiling prevented conclusive comparison of naive and antigen-experienced compartments.

Library preparation was by 5' RACE. TCRdb lists the instrument as Illumina HiSeq 2500. The second PCR ran for roughly 7 to 12 cycles and used a J-beta primer mix along with a sample-barcoded 5' primer. A unique molecular identifier was introduced onto each TCR beta cDNA molecule by a template-switch 5' adaptor carrying 12 random nucleotides. Each sample yielded at least 2.5 million CDR3-containing paired-end reads. First-strand cDNA was synthesized from all RNA with the Mint cDNA synthesis kit, primed by a TRBC-specific oligonucleotide. After uracil-DNA glycosylase treatment, a first 18-cycle PCR used universal primers M1SS and BC2_uni_R on all cDNA. In the original analysis: For normalization, 1 million high-quality reads were randomly selected from each sample, with every read carrying a distinct molecular identifier. Instead of being binned into consensus sequences, reads that shared molecular identifiers were thrown out. CDR3 identification, clonotype clustering and error correction used MiTCR with a Q25 quality threshold and the strictest error-elimination algorithm. A nonparametric unseen species model using Euler transformation provided a lower-bound estimate of total TCR beta diversity. In TCRdb, the public reads were trimmed at Q25 with fastp and aligned with MiXCR, with productive beta chains retained. Under each unique CDR3 protein, matching rows form one entry showing the most common genes and DNA. What appears here as the V and J calls and clone size reflects TCRdb's work, not the paper's. The sample data list approximately 1,100,000 distinct CDR3 sequences, and 35% to 50% of these were observed just once. The ten most abundant clones make up over 15% of the sample.

The donors were some 39 Caucasian individuals from Russia, aged roughly 6 to 100 years, who were systemically healthy. Each donor gave 8 to 10 milliliters of peripheral blood, drawn into EDTA-treated Vacutainer tubes. Ficoll-Paque density-gradient centrifugation was used to isolate PBMCs, with at least 6.5 million per sample. Trizol reagent was used to extract total RNA from the PBMCs, yielding at least 5 micrograms per sample. For every donor, flow cytometry on a PBMC aliquot measured the percentage of naive CD45RAhigh/CD27high T cells. This clonotype has only a few counts. Its antigen target is currently unknown. Base qualities are missing; no much larger clone stands one base away. The CDR3 contains 14 residues, cysteine and phenylalanine counted. Kept here is only the CDR3 DNA, which spans 42 bases and is read in frame from base 1. CDR1 SGDLS and CDR2 YYNGEE are derived from the germline V gene. Relative to germline, V is 4 bases shorter and J is 2 bases shorter, with 12 bases between their ends.

The TCR comes from a woman in her fifties or sixties in good health. The rearranged segments are TRBV9 and TRBJ2-5; the D gene is perhaps TRBD1 or TRBD2, each of them matching over 7 bases. The source material was blood. The nucleotide sequence is TGTGCCAGCAGCAGCGGGACAGAACAAGAGACCCAGTACTTC. The encoded protein is CASSSGTEQETQYF.